The 27 T cell receptor beta chains reported below all come from one sample, sequenced in a study of cytomegalovirus exposure and HLA in healthy donors. PCR was performed using 60 Vbeta and 13 Jbeta primers. Clones were read by immunoSEQ multiplex PCR, and TCRdb kept only the in-frame ones, dropping some. This sample carries some 160,000 clones, around 80% of them seen once, and the ten largest clones take around 1.4%. The sequencing sample was made of PBMCs. The receptors here all came from a male donor in good health and CMV-seronegative.

The chain links TRBV19 to TRBJ2-1; 8 nucleotides line up with TRBD1. The V and J ends lost 0 bases and 10 bases, in that order; junction bases with no gene match: 5. Looked up from germline, CDR1 is LNHDA and CDR2 is SQIVND (reference sequence). The CDR3 is 14 residues long. The CDR3 here is CASSIDGTGLEQFF. CDR3 nucleotides: TGTGCCAGTAGTATAGATGGGACAGGCCTAGAGCAGTTCTTC.

This clone appeared a few times. The chain links TRBV6-6 to TRBJ1-5; a possible D gene is TRBD1 (5 bases). The V gene's germline CDR1 is MNHNY and CDR2 SVGAGI (reference sequence). The CDR3 extends over 14 amino acids. V was shortened by 3 bases and J by 4 bases, with 10 bases between the two germline ends. This CDR3 reads CASSYGGVNQPQHF. For the CDR3, the DNA is TGTGCCAGCAGTTATGGGGGGGTTAATCAGCCCCAGCATTTT.

J is TRBJ1-5 and V is TRBV6-6; D not certain. Trimming removed 5 bases at V and 4 bases at J, with 18 bases between. This CDR3 has 16 amino acids. Germline V gene data show CDR1 as MNHNY and CDR2 as SVGAGI (reference sequence). The DNA for the CDR3 is TGTGCCAGCAGTGGCGGGTGGGGAAGGTTTAATCAGCCCCAGCATTTT. As protein: CASSGGWGRFNQPQHF.

The chain uses TRBV6-6 and TRBJ2-1, with a weak D call TRBD2 (5 bases). The CDR3 length is 14 residues. With 2 bases removed from V and 5 bases from J, the gap between germline ends came to 10 bases. The germline V gene encodes CDR1 MNHNY and CDR2 SVGAGI (reference sequence). This chain's CDR3 is CASSYPPGNNEQFF. CDR3 bases: TGTGCCAGCAGTTACCCCCCCGGGAACAATGAGCAGTTCTTC.

The chain employs TRBV11-2 and TRBJ1-2, with TRBD1 as a possible D gene (5 bases). V gave up 6 bases and J gave up 4 bases, with 12 bases separating them. Germline lookup yields CDR1 SGHAT and CDR2 FQNNGV. The CDR3 is 13 amino acids. CDR3 sequence reads: CASRNQGGYGYTF. CDR3 sequence (DNA): TGTGCCAGCAGAAACCAGGGCGGCTATGGCTACACCTTC.

V gene TRBV19 combines with J gene TRBJ2-7; 9 nucleotides line up with TRBD2. Trimming removed 6 bases from V and 0 bases from J; junction bases left unmatched: 6. This CDR3 has 15 residues. Germline CDR1 LNHDA, CDR2 SQIVND (reference sequence). CDR3 DNA sequence: TGTGCCAGTAGCCTTAGCGGGGGAAGCTCCTACGAGCAGTACTTC. This gives the protein CASSLSGGSSYEQYF.

The rearrangement joins TRBV9 to TRBJ1-2; a weak D match, TRBD1 (5 bases). The V and J ends lost 0 bases and 2 bases respectively, with 8 bases between them. The length of the CDR3 is 14 residues. Germline CDR1 reads SGDLS; CDR2 reads YYNGEE. The CDR3, as DNA: TGTGCCAGCAGCGTAGATCAGGGAAACTATGGCTACACCTTC. Amino acids: CASSVDQGNYGYTF.

The chain joins TRBV6-1 to TRBJ2-2, with D perhaps TRBD1 (6 bases). This CDR3 comprises 16 residues. Trimming pared 4 bases from V and 6 bases from J, leaving 18 bases between. Germline CDR1 reads MNHNS; CDR2 reads SASEGT. The CDR3 bases are TGTGCCAGCAGTGGACGAGGGGGATCCTTGCCCGGGGAGCTGTTTTTT. As protein: CASSGRGGSLPGELFF.

This clone was counted once. The rearrangement uses TRBV28 and TRBJ2-7; no clear D gene. CDR1 and CDR2 from the germline V gene are MDHEN and SYDVKM. V lost 2 bases and J 6 bases, leaving 5 bases between the germline ends. This CDR3 is 11 amino acids long. The CDR3 loop is CASSLAAEQYF. The CDR3, as DNA: TGTGCCAGCAGTTTAGCGGCCGAGCAGTACTTC.

This chain joins TRBV7-2 and TRBJ2-5; D is perhaps TRBD2 (5 bases). The V end lost 6 bases, the J end lost 3 bases, and 11 bases lay between the germline ends. Germline CDR1 reads SGHTA; CDR2 reads FQGNSA. This CDR3 is 13 amino acids long. The CDR3 region has the DNA TGTGCCAGCAGACATGGACTGAAAGAGACCCAGTACTTC. As protein: CASRHGLKETQYF.

The chain has TRBV13 and TRBJ2-3, with 8 nucleotides matching TRBD2. CDR3 size: 17 residues. Germline CDR1 is PRHDT and CDR2 is FYEKMQ (reference sequence). Unmatched junction bases numbered 11, after V lost 0 bases and J lost 6 bases. DNA for the CDR3: TGTGCCAGCAGCTTAGGTAAAGCGGGGGCCGGAGGGGATACGCAGTATTTT. The encoded protein is CASSLGKAGAGGDTQYF. Full variable domain (remainder filled in from reference TRBV13 and TRBJ2-3): AAGVIQSPRHLIKEKRETATLKCYPIPRHDTVYWYQQGPGQDPQFLISFYEKMQSDKGSIPDRFSAQQFSDYHSELNMSSLELGDSALYFCASSLGKAGAGGDTQYFGPGTRLTVL.

The J gene is TRBJ1-1, the V gene TRBV7-3; 8 bases align to TRBD1. V was clipped by 5 bases and J by 4 bases; unmatched bases: 12. Germline CDR1 and CDR2: SGHTA and FQGTGA. This CDR3 contains 16 residues. CDR3: CASSLGQGLDGTEAFF. The CDR3 coding sequence is TGTGCCAGCAGCCTCGGACAGGGCCTTGATGGCACTGAAGCTTTCTTT. Looking up the rest from reference TRBV7-3 and TRBJ1-1 gives the full variable domain: GAGVSQTPSNKVTEKGKYVELRCDPISGHTALYWYRQSLGQGPEFLIYFQGTGAADDSGLPNDRFFAVRPEGSVSTLKIQRTERGDSAVYLCASSLGQGLDGTEAFFGQGTRLTVV.

The J gene is TRBJ2-5, the V gene TRBV7-2; 7 bases align to TRBD2. V lost 4 bases, J lost 4 bases, and 9 bases stayed unmatched. The germline V gene encodes CDR1 SGHTA and CDR2 FQGNSA. CDR3 length equals 15 residues. The CDR3 coding sequence is TGTGCCAGCAGCTGGACCCCGGGACTAACAGAGACCCAGTACTTC. Translating gives CASSWTPGLTETQYF.

V gene TRBV30 combines with J gene TRBJ2-7, with D perhaps TRBD1 (5 bases). CDR3 size: 13 residues. V lost 0 bases, J lost 6 bases, and 12 bases lay in between. Germline CDR1 reads GTSNPN; CDR2 reads SVGIG (reference sequence). CDR3 nucleotide sequence: TGTGCCTGGAGTGTATCGAGTAGGGGCGAGCAGTACTTC. It translates to CAWSVSSRGEQYF.

The CDR3 sequence is CSASDRGDGYTF. The CDR3 bases are TGCAGCGCTTCGGACAGGGGAGATGGCTACACCTTC. This chain links TRBV29-1 with TRBJ1-2, with 9 bases aligning to TRBD1. This CDR3 comprises 12 residues. Germline lookup yields CDR1 SQVTM and CDR2 ANQGSEA. V was clipped by 7 bases and J by 6 bases; unmatched bases: 6.

This clone came up once. The chain uses TRBV7-3 and TRBJ2-2, with 8 nucleotides matching TRBD1. The CDR3 consists of 16 residues. Per germline, CDR1 SGHTA and CDR2 FQGTGA. Unmatched junction bases numbered 12, after V lost 5 bases and J lost 7 bases. The CDR3 DNA reads TGTGCCAGCAGCCCAGGACAGGGACCTTGGCGCGGGGAGCTGTTTTTT. This encodes CASSPGQGPWRGELFF.

The chain has TRBV4-1 and TRBJ2-4, with 7 nucleotides matching TRBD2. CDR3 length equals 17 residues. V shed 1 base, J shed 0 bases, and the junction held 6 bases outside the gene matches. The V gene's germline CDR1 is MGHRA and CDR2 YSYEKL. CDR3 amino acids: CASSQVPSGLAKNIQYF. The CDR3 DNA follows: TGCGCCAGCAGCCAAGTCCCTAGCGGTCTAGCCAAAAACATTCAGTACTTC.

This clone was detected only a few times. The germline gene is not matched at one end of the junction; a read error may be the cause. This chain connects TRBV7-7 to TRBJ2-2; 8 bases agree with TRBD1. This CDR3 spans 16 amino acids. Germline assignment: CDR1 SSHAT and CDR2 FNYEAQ (reference sequence). The CDR3 is CASSLTGGANTGELFF. The DNA for the CDR3 is TGTGCTAGCAGCCTCACAGGGGGTGCGAACACCGGGGAGCTGTTTTTT.

The chain employs TRBV9 and TRBJ1-3; 8 bases map to TRBD1. CDR1 is SGDLS and CDR2 is YYNGEE in the germline V gene. V was clipped by 4 bases and J by 0 bases; unmatched bases: 6. The CDR3 has 16 amino acids. The CDR3 reads CASSSRDRSSGNTIYF. DNA for the CDR3: TGTGCCAGCAGCTCCCGGGACAGGAGCTCTGGAAACACCATATATTTT.

The chain uses TRBV25-1 and TRBJ1-1; a weak D match, TRBD1 (6 bases). Germline V gene sequence: CDR1 MGHDK, CDR2 SYGVNS. The V end was cut by 8 bases, the J end by 7 bases, with 17 bases between. This CDR3 has 13 amino acids. CDR3 protein: CASGNRAGGEAFF. The CDR3 bases are TGTGCCAGCGGAAACAGGGCGGGAGGTGAAGCTTTCTTT. Looking up the rest from reference TRBV25-1 and TRBJ1-1 gives the full variable domain: EADIYQTPRYLVIGTGKKITLECSQTMGHDKMYWYQQDPGMELHLIHYSYGVNSTEKGDLSSESTVSRIRTEHFPLTLESARPSHTSQYLCASGNRAGGEAFFGQGTRLTVV.

The rearrangement uses TRBV5-6 and TRBJ2-7; D is ambiguous. The CDR3 runs 11 residues. V was shortened by 5 bases and J by 3 bases, with 6 bases between the two germline ends. Looked up from germline, CDR1 is SGHDT and CDR2 is YYEEEE. CDR3 DNA sequence: TGTGCCAGCAGTCGACTCTACGAGCAGTACTTC. Translated: CASSRLYEQYF.

This clone was seen a few times. V gene TRBV4-2 combines with J gene TRBJ2-3; 8 bases agree with TRBD2. Germline assignment: CDR1 LGHNA and CDR2 YNFKEQ. Unmatched junction bases numbered 2, after V lost 1 base and J lost 2 bases. This CDR3 has 15 amino acids. The CDR3 nucleotides read TGTGCCAGCAGCCAAGGGCGGGGGGACACAGATACGCAGTATTTT. Translating gives CASSQGRGDTDTQYF.

This clone was seen a handful of times. The chain has TRBV7-2 and TRBJ2-5; 7 bases match TRBD2. V dropped 8 bases and J dropped 11; count of bases not matched to a gene: 17. CDR3 length equals 14 residues. Per the germline V gene, CDR1 is SGHTA and CDR2 is FQGNSA. CDR3: CASFLGGGNREQYF. The CDR3 coding sequence is TGTGCCAGCTTCCTTGGGGGGGGGAATAGGGAGCAGTACTTC.

A few counts support this clone. This chain links TRBV29-1 with TRBJ1-1; D not certain. Per germline, CDR1 SQVTM and CDR2 ANQGSEA. The CDR3 is 10 amino acids. V dropped 4 bases and J dropped 10 bases, with 10 bases sitting between them. The CDR3: CSVGKGGAFF. For the CDR3, the DNA is TGCAGCGTTGGAAAGGGAGGAGCTTTCTTT.

The chain employs TRBV5-4 and TRBJ2-1; 16 nucleotides match TRBD2. Per the germline V gene, CDR1 is SGHNT and CDR2 is YYREEE (reference sequence). With 4 bases clipped from V and 6 bases from J, the junction kept 4 bases outside the gene matches. The CDR3 loop spans 16 amino acids. The CDR3 DNA follows: TGTGCCAGCAGCATGGGACTAGCGGGAGGGTGCAATGAGCAGTTCTTC. Amino acids: CASSMGLAGGCNEQFF.

This chain links TRBV28 with TRBJ1-3, with D maybe TRBD1 (5 bases). The V end lost 7 bases, the J end lost 3 bases, and 19 bases lay between the germline ends. The CDR3 extends over 16 amino acids. CDR1 is MDHEN, CDR2 SYDVKM, per germline. The CDR3 region is CASTAGPRLDGNTIYF. DNA of the CDR3: TGTGCCAGCACCGCAGGGCCTCGTCTAGATGGAAACACCATATATTTT.

The rearrangement uses TRBV5-1 and TRBJ2-7, with a tentative D call TRBD2 (6 bases). V dropped 1 base and J dropped 0 bases, with 11 bases sitting between them. The CDR3 has 15 amino acids. The germline gives CDR1 SGHRS, CDR2 YFSETQ. In nucleotides, the CDR3 is TGCGCCAGCAGCTTGTTGGGGGGAAACTCCTACGAGCAGTACTTC. Its translation: CASSLLGGNSYEQYF.